The T cell receptor (beta chain) described here comes from a study of blood T cell repertoires in COVID-19. Study information: There were acute and convalescent COVID-19 samples, and they came from the United States, Italy and Spain. The analysed material was cDNA or gDNA that came from T cells, B-cell-depleted T cells, or PBMCs.

Original data processing: Amplified reference gene primers provided the basis for estimating nucleated cell counts. Sequencing used immunoSEQ multiplex PCR; TCRdb keeps in-frame clones, though not all of them. V, J and clone size were drawn from that table, and D and trimming were deduced from the DNA. The sample has almost 300,000 clones; around nine tenths are singletons. J was trimmed by 3 bases and V by 6 bases; bases with no gene match: 4. Germline values: CDR1 MDHEN, CDR2 SYDVKM. The CDR3 is 14 residues long. The clonotype was recovered from a man aged 65 to 85 with acute or convalescent COVID-19. The sample was peripheral blood. V usage is TRBV28 and J usage is TRBJ1-1; 10 bases fit TRBD1. The CDR3 nucleotides read TGTGCCAGCAGGGGACAGGGGAGGTACACTGAAGCTTTCTTT. It yields the protein CASRGQGRYTEAFF.